This T cell receptor beta chain was sequenced in a study of T cells in Graves' hyperthyroidism and ophthalmopathy. TCR beta CDR3 region amplification was performed from RNA transcripts. The HTBI primer set drove a first-round RT-PCR of the TCR CDR3. TCRdb re-derived calls from the multiplex PCR reads in MiXCR, one entry per CDR3 protein. The profile shows around 520,000 distinct CDR3 sequences, around 15% of them singletons. Looked up from germline, CDR1 is DFQATT and CDR2 is SNEGSKA (reference sequence). Deletions cut 1 base from V and 1 base from J, with 10 bases between. The length of the CDR3 is 14 residues. This clonotype has a count of ten or more.

V gene TRBV20-1 combines with J gene TRBJ1-1; D gene unclear. This TCR was recovered from a woman in her forties with Graves' hyperthyroidism. The sample was blood. CDR3 coding DNA: TGCAGTGCTAGAGTCCCCGGGAGGAACACTGAAGCTTTCTTT. This encodes CSARVPGRNTEAFF.